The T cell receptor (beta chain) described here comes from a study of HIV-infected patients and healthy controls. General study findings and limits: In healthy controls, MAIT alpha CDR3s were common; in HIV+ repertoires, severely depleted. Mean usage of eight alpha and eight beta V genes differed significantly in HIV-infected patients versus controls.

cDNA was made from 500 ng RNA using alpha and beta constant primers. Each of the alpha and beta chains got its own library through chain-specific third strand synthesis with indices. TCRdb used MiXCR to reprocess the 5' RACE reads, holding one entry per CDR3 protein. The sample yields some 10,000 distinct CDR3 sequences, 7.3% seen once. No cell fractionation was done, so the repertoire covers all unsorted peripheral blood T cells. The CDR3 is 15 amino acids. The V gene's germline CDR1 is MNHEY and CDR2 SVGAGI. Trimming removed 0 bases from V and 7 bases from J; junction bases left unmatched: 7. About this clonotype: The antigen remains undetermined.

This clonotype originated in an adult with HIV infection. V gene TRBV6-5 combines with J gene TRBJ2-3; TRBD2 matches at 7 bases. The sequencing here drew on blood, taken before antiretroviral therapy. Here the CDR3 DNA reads TGTGCCAGCAGTTACTCGAGGTCGCGGGGGAATACGCAGTATTTT. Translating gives CASSYSRSRGNTQYF.